This is a list of T cell receptor beta chains from one sample in a study of blood T cells in healthy people across ages. Using its own MiXCR run on the 5' RACE reads, TCRdb lists one record per CDR3 protein. The sample has fewer than 900,000 distinct CDR3 sequences, roughly 34% seen once. The sequencing sample was made of blood. The source of these receptors is a man aged 18 to 29 in good health. Each CDR3 is given with its conserved first and last residue. The order of the fields is D gene, V gene, clone size, J gene, CDR3 protein. D genes are given only for firm matches. For some rows the clone size is stated as once, few or many, or as a class when expanded; others skip it.

D: .; V: TRBV7-9; size: .; J: TRBJ1-4; CDR3: CASSSGEGEEKLFF
D: TRBD1; V: TRBV7-2; size: .; J: TRBJ1-2; CDR3: CASSLASCLTGNGYTF
D: .; V: TRBV12-3/TRBV12-4; size: many; J: TRBJ1-2; CDR3: CASSQTVNYGYTF
D: TRBD1; V: TRBV6-5; size: many; J: TRBJ2-5; CDR3: CASSSITGGMWKETQYF
D: TRBD1; V: TRBV18; size: few; J: TRBJ2-7; CDR3: CASLTRRGQGVSEQYF
D: .; V: TRBV11-2; size: .; J: TRBJ2-5; CDR3: CASSLAQGLGETQYF
D: .; V: TRBV12-3/TRBV12-4; size: few; J: TRBJ1-1; CDR3: CASSLADIDEAFF
D: .; V: TRBV7-2; size: .; J: TRBJ2-7; CDR3: CASSRVRHYEQYF
D: .; V: TRBV4-3; size: .; J: TRBJ1-1; CDR3: CASSQGVSDTEAFF
D: .; V: TRBV6-2/TRBV6-3; size: .; J: TRBJ2-7; CDR3: CASSILDSREQYF
D: .; V: TRBV20-1; size: .; J: TRBJ2-1; CDR3: CSARTGYRGGLDNEQFF
D: .; V: TRBV3-1; size: .; J: .; CDR3: CASSQGPNADEQYF
D: TRBD1; V: TRBV6-1; size: .; J: TRBJ2-1; CDR3: CASSASGQGAGNEQFF
D: .; V: TRBV11-2; size: .; J: TRBJ2-5; CDR3: CASSFSSAAYQETQYF
D: .; V: TRBV15; size: few; J: TRBJ2-3; CDR3: CATSRRLTPNTDTQYF
D: .; V: TRBV7-9; size: few; J: TRBJ2-3; CDR3: CASSLLQGVSTDTQYF
D: TRBD1; V: TRBV11-1; size: .; J: TRBJ2-1; CDR3: CASSPQTGTNEQFF
D: .; V: TRBV3-1; size: few; J: TRBJ1-1; CDR3: CASSQGIGTSNTEAFF
D: .; V: TRBV21-1; size: .; J: .; CDR3: CASTTVTGSYEQYF
D: .; V: TRBV15; size: .; J: TRBJ1-2; CDR3: CATSRDQLYTF
D: TRBD2; V: TRBV7-6; size: .; J: TRBJ2-5; CDR3: CASSSKTSGAHQETQYF
D: .; V: TRBV25-1; size: .; J: TRBJ2-5; CDR3: CASSEIQETQYF
D: .; V: TRBV4-1; size: many; J: TRBJ2-3; CDR3: CASSQGGTAGSSSTDTQYF
D: TRBD1; V: TRBV3-1; size: few; J: TRBJ2-3; CDR3: CASLNRGFGTDTQYF
D: .; V: TRBV6-5; size: many; J: TRBJ1-5; CDR3: CASSQGGRSTQHF
D: TRBD1; V: TRBV12-3/TRBV12-4; size: many; J: TRBJ2-4; CDR3: CASRFRDSNIQYF
D: .; V: TRBV5-4; size: .; J: TRBJ2-7; CDR3: CASSFGGAEYEQYF
D: .; V: TRBV24-1; size: .; J: TRBJ2-1; CDR3: CATSDQGLTGEFF
D: .; V: TRBV25-1; size: .; J: TRBJ1-5; CDR3: CASSEVNNQPQHF
D: .; V: TRBV5-5; size: many; J: TRBJ2-1; CDR3: CASSFDKDYNEQFF
D: .; V: TRBV29-1; size: few; J: TRBJ1-1; CDR3: CSVEGGPFEAFF
D: .; V: TRBV7-2; size: .; J: TRBJ2-1; CDR3: CASSFVGTPHNEQFF
D: .; V: TRBV6-2/TRBV6-3; size: once; J: TRBJ2-1; CDR3: CANSYVGGSAETQFF
D: .; V: TRBV5-1; size: .; J: TRBJ1-6; CDR3: CASSLTVPSGGSPLHF
D: TRBD2; V: TRBV11-2; size: many; J: TRBJ2-3; CDR3: CASSPWGVAGGPHSFTDTQYF
D: .; V: TRBV7-2; size: .; J: TRBJ2-4; CDR3: CASSVRWGVAKNIQYF
D: .; V: TRBV20-1; size: few; J: TRBJ2-1; CDR3: CSASPGGAVVNEQFF
D: .; V: TRBV20-1; size: few; J: TRBJ2-7; CDR3: CSARGSGGAYEQYF
D: .; V: TRBV6-2/TRBV6-3; size: .; J: TRBJ2-3; CDR3: CASSRGARVSTDTQYF
D: .; V: TRBV7-6; size: few; J: TRBJ2-6; CDR3: CASRPQVSGANVLTF
D: .; V: TRBV6-5; size: .; J: TRBJ1-6; CDR3: CASKDGRNSPLHF
D: .; V: TRBV28; size: .; J: TRBJ1-5; CDR3: CASRVEGGSYSNQPQHF
D: .; V: TRBV10-3; size: few; J: TRBJ2-3; CDR3: CAISELGQISTDTQYF
D: .; V: TRBV12-3/TRBV12-4; size: few; J: TRBJ2-4; CDR3: CASSFDRLQNIQYF
D: TRBD2; V: TRBV12-3/TRBV12-4; size: many; J: TRBJ2-4; CDR3: CASSLGGSKNIQYF
D: TRBD1; V: TRBV7-8; size: many; J: TRBJ1-2; CDR3: CASSPTGGYYGYTF
D: TRBD2; V: TRBV20-1; size: .; J: TRBJ2-1; CDR3: CSARDSGGVNEQFF
D: .; V: TRBV27; size: few; J: TRBJ2-1; CDR3: CASSLQRDNNEQFF
D: .; V: TRBV6-5; size: many; J: TRBJ1-2; CDR3: CASRPGESGYTF
D: TRBD2; V: TRBV29-1; size: many; J: TRBJ2-7; CDR3: CSVEQRGVYEQYF
D: .; V: TRBV7-3; size: .; J: TRBJ2-1; CDR3: CASSLNGVYNEQFF
D: .; V: TRBV21-1; size: .; J: .; CDR3: CATSIPSYEQYF
D: TRBD1; V: TRBV7-2; size: .; J: TRBJ1-4; CDR3: CASSYTTGENEKLFF
D: .; V: TRBV7-2; size: few; J: TRBJ2-4; CDR3: CASSLRGGAIAKNIQYF
D: .; V: TRBV12-3/TRBV12-4; size: .; J: TRBJ2-4; CDR3: CASSPQTRTVKNIQYF
D: .; V: TRBV7-6; size: few; J: TRBJ2-5; CDR3: CASSLLTGASQETQYF
D: .; V: TRBV3-1; size: few; J: TRBJ1-2; CDR3: CASSQDVGLGGYTF